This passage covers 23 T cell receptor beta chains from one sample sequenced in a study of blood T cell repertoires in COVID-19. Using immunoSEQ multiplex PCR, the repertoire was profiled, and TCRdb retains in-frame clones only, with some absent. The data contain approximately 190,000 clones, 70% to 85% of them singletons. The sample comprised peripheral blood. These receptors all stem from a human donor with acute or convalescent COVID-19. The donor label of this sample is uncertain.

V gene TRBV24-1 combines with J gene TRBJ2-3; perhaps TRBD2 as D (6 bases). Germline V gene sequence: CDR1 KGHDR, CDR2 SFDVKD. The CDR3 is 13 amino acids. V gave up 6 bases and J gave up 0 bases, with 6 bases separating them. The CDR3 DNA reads TGTGCCACCAGTAGCGGGAGCACAGATACGCAGTATTTT. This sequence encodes CATSSGSTDTQYF.

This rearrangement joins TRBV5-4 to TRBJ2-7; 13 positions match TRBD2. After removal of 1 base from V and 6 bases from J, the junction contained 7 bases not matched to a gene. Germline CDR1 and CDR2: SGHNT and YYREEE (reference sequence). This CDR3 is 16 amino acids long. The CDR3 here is CASSLNRLAGGPEQYF. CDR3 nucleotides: TGTGCCAGCAGCTTGAACCGACTAGCGGGAGGTCCCGAGCAGTACTTC. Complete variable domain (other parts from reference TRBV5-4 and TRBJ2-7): ETGVTQSPTHLIKTRGQQVTLRCSSQSGHNTVSWYQQALGQGPQFIFQYYREEENGRGNFPPRFSGLQFPNYSSELNVNALELDDSALYLCASSLNRLAGGPEQYFGPGTRLTVT.

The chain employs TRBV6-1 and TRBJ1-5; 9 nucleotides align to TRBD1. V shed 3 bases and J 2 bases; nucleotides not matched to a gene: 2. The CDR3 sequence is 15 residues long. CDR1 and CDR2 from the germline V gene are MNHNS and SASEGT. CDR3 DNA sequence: TGTGCCAGCAGTGACCGGACAGGGGGCAATCAGCCCCAGCATTTT. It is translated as CASSDRTGGNQPQHF.

CDR3 loop: CASRRQSTGELFF. CDR3 bases: TGTGCCAGCAGGCGACAGAGCACCGGGGAGCTGTTTTTT. This chain connects TRBV27 to TRBJ2-2; a weak D match, TRBD1 (5 bases). The germline CDR1 and CDR2 sequences are MNHEY and SMNVEV (reference sequence). The CDR3 extends over 13 amino acids. Trimming took off 6 bases at V and 4 bases at J, with 9 bases between the two ends.

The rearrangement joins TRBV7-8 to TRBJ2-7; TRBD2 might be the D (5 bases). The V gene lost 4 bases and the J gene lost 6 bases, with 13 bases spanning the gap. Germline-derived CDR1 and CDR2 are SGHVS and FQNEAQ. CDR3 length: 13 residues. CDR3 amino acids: CASSSSDRGEQYF. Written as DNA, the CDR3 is TGTGCCAGCAGCTCCTCAGATCGGGGCGAGCAGTACTTC.

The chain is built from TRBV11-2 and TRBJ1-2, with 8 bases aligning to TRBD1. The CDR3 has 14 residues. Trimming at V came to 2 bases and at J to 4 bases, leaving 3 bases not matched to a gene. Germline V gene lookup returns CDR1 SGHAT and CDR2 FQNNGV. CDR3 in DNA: TGTGCCAGCAGCTTATCTACAGGGGGCTATGGCTACACCTTC. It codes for CASSLSTGGYGYTF.

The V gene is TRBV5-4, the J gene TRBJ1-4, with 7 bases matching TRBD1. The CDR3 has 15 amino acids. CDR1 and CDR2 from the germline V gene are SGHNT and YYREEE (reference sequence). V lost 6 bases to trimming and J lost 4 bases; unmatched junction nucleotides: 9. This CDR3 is CASTNRGGDNEKLFF. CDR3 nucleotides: TGTGCCAGCACCAACAGGGGCGGAGATAATGAAAAACTGTTTTTT.

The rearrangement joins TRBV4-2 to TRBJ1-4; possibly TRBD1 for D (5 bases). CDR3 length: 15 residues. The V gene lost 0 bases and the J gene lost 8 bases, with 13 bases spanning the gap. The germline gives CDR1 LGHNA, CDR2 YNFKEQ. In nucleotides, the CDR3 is TGTGCCAGCAGCCAAGATTGGGGGGTTGGCGAAAAACTGTTTTTT. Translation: CASSQDWGVGEKLFF.

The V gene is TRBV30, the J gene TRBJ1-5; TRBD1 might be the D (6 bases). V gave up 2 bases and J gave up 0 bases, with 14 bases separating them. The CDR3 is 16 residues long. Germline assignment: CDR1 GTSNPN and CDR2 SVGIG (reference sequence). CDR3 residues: CAWSRWGRNSNQPQHF. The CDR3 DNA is TGTGCCTGGAGTAGGTGGGGGCGGAATAGCAATCAGCCCCAGCATTTT.

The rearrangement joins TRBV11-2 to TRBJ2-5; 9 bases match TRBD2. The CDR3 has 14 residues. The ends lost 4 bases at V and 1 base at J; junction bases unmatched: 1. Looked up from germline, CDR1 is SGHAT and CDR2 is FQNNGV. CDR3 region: CASSSSGAQETQYF. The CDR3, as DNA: TGTGCCAGCAGCTCTAGCGGGGCCCAAGAGACCCAGTACTTC.

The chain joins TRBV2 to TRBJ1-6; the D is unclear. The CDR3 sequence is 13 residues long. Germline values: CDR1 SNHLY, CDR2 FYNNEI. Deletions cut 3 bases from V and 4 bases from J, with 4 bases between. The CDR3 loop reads CASSDEYNSPLHF. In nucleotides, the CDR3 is TGTGCCAGCAGTGACGAGTATAATTCACCCCTCCACTTT.

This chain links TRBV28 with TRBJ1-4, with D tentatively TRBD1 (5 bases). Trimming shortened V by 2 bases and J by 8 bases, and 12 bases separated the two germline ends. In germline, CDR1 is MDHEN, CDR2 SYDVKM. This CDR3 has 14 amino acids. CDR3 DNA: TGTGCCAGCAGTTTAGTGACCGGGGGGGAAAAACTGTTTTTT. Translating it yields CASSLVTGGEKLFF.

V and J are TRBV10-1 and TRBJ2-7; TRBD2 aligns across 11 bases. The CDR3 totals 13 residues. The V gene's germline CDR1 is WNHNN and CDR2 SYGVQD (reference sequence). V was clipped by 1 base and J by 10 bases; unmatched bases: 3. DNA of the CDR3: TGCGCCAGCAGTGAGTGGGGACTAGCGGCCCAGTACTTC. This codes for CASSEWGLAAQYF.

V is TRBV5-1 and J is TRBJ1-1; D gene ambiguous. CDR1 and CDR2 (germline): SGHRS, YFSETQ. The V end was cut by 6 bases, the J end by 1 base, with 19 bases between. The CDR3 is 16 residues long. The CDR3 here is CASNLGVLMGNTEAFF. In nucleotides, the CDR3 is TGCGCCAGCAACCTCGGGGTCCTTATGGGGAACACTGAAGCTTTCTTT.

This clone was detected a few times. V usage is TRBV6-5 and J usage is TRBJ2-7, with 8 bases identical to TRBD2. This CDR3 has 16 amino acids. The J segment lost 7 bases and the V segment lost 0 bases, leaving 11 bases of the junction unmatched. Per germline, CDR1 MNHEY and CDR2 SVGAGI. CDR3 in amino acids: CASSYSGREVMGEQYF. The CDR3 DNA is TGTGCCAGCAGTTACTCCGGGCGGGAGGTAATGGGGGAGCAGTACTTC.

CDR3 sequence: CAISEGAASTDTQYF. The CDR3 region has the DNA TGTGCCATCAGTGAGGGGGCCGCGAGCACAGATACGCAGTATTTT. The chain carries TRBV10-3 and TRBJ2-3; tentatively, D is TRBD1 (5 bases). V was trimmed by 2 bases and J by 0 bases, leaving 9 bases between them. CDR3 length: 15 residues. The germline V gene encodes CDR1 ENHRY and CDR2 SYGVKD.

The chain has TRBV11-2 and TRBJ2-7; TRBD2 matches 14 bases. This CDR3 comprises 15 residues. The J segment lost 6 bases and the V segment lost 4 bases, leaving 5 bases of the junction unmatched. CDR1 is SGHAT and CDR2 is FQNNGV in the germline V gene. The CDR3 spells CASSSQTSGRGEQYF. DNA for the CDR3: TGTGCCAGCAGCTCCCAGACTAGCGGGAGGGGCGAGCAGTACTTC.

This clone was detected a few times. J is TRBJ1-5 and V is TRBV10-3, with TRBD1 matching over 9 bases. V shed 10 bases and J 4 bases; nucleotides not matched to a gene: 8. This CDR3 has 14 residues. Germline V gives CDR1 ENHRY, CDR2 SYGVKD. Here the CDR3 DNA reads TGTGCCACCCAACCGGGACAGGGAAATCAGCCCCAGCATTTT. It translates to CATQPGQGNQPQHF.

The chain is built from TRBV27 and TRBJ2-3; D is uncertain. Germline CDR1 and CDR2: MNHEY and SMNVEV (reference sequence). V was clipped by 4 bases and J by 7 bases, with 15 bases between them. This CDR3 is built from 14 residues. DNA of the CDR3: TGTGCCAGCAGTTGGGCGCAGGTTGTACATACGCAGTATTTT. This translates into CASSWAQVVHTQYF.

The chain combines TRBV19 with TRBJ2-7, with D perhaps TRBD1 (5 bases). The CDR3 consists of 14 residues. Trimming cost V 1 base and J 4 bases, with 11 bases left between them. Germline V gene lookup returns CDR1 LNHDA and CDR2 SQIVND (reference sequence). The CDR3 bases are TGTGCCAGTAGTATAGGGACACCATATTACGAGCAGTACTTC. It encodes CASSIGTPYYEQYF.

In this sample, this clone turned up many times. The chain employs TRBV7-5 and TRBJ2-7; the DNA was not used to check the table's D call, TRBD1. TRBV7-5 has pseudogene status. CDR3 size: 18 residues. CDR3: CVRSPARRGDRTLLEQYF. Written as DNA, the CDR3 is TGTGTCAGAAGCCCAGCGAGGCGTGGGGACAGGACTTTACTCGAGCAGTACTTC.

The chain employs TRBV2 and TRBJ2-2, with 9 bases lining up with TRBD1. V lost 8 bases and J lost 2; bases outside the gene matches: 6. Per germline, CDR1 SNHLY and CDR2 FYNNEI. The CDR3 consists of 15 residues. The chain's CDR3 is CASGGQGQNTGELFF. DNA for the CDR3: TGTGCCAGCGGTGGACAGGGGCAAAACACCGGGGAGCTGTTTTTT.

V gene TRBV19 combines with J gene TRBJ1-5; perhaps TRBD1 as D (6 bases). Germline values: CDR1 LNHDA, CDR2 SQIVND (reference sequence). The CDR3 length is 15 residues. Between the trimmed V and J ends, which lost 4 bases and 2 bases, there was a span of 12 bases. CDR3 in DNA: TGTGCCAGTAGTACACAGGGTGAGGGCAATCAGCCCCAGCATTTT. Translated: CASSTQGEGNQPQHF.